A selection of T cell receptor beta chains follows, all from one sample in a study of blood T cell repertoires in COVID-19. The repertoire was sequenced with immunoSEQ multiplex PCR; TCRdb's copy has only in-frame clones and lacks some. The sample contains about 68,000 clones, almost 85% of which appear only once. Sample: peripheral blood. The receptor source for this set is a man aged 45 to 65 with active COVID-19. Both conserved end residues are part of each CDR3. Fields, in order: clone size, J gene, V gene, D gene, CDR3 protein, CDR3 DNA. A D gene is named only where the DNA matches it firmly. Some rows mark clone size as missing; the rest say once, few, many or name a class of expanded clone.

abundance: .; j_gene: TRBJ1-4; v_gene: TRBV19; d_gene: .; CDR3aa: CASSTPGGPNEKLFF; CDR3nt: TGTGCCAGTAGCACCCCCGGGGGGCCTAATGAAAAACTGTTTTTT
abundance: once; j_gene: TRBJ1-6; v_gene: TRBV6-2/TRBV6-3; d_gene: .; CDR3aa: CASSYVLGIDRRNSPLHF; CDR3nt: TGTGCCAGCAGTTACGTATTGGGGATCGACAGAAGGAATTCACCCCTCCACTTT
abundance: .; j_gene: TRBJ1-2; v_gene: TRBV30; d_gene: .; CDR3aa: CAWSVSARGYGYTF; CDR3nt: TGTGCCTGGAGTGTATCGGCCAGGGGCTATGGCTACACCTTC
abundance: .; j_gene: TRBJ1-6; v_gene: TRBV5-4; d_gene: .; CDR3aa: CASSFQQGRSYNSPLHF; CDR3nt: TGTGCCAGCAGCTTTCAGCAGGGGCGCTCCTATAATTCACCCCTCCACTTT
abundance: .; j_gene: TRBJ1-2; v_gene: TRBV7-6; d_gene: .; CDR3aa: CASSPGVGSGYGYTF; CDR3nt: TGTGCCAGCAGCCCAGGGGTAGGGTCGGGATATGGCTACACCTTC
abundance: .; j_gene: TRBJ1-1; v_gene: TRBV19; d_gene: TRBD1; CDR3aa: CASSIRQGSNTEAFF; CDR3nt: TGTGCCAGTAGTATCCGACAGGGGAGTAACACTGAAGCTTTCTTT
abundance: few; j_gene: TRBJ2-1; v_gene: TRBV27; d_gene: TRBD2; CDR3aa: CASAPSAGGSSYNEQFF; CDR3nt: TGTGCCTCCGCCCCGTCAGCGGGGGGGAGCTCCTACAATGAGCAGTTCTTC
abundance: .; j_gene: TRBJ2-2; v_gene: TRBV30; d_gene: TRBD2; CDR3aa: CAWRRSGGPTGELFF; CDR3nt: TGTGCCTGGAGGAGAAGCGGGGGCCCCACCGGGGAGCTGTTTTTT
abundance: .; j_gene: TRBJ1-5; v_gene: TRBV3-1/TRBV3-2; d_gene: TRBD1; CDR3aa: CASSPTVDRYSNQPQHF; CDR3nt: TGTGCCAGCAGCCCTACCGTGGACAGGTATAGCAATCAGCCCCAGCATTTT
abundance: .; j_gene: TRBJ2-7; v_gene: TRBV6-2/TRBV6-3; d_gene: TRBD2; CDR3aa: CASSPQGSIAGGFSYEQYF; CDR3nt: TGTGCCAGCAGTCCGCAGGGCAGTATAGCGGGGGGTTTCTCCTACGAGCAGTACTTC
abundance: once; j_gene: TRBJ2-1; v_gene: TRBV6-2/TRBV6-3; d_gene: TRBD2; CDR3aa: CASSYGSGGAGEQFF; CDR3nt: TGTGCCAGCAGTTATGGTAGCGGGGGGGCGGGTGAGCAGTTCTTC
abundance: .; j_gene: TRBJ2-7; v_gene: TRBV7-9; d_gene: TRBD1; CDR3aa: CASSPRDRGSPYEQYF; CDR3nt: TGTGCCAGCAGCCCTAGGGACAGGGGGAGCCCCTACGAGCAGTACTTC
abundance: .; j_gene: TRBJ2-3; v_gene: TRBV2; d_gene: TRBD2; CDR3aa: CASSPASGRASGTQYF; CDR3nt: TGTGCCAGCAGCCCCGCTAGCGGGAGGGCCTCAGGTACGCAGTATTTT
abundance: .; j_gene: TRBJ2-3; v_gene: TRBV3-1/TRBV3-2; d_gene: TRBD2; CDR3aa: CASSQGQLAGVSTDTQYF; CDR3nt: TGTGCCAGCAGCCAAGGCCAACTAGCGGGGGTTAGCACAGATACGCAGTATTTT
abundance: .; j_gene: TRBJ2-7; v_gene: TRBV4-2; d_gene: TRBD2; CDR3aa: CASSQEWTSGGSSYEQYF; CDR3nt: TGTGCCAGCAGCCAAGAATGGACTAGCGGGGGAAGCTCCTACGAGCAGTACTTC
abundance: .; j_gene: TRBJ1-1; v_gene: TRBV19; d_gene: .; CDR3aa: CASSMEGLNTEAFF; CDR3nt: TGTGCCAGTAGTATGGAGGGACTGAACACTGAAGCTTTCTTT